This entry features one TCR beta chain sequence. Its target antigen remains unknown. No base quality values were provided; no much bigger clone lies one nucleotide off. These data belong to a study of response to subunit inactivated influenza vaccine (dated by TCRdb to 2016 to 2019). Study-wide context: To follow how T cells responded to a trivalent subunit inactivated influenza vaccine, the researchers relied on deep quantitative profiling of the T cell receptor repertoire. On the study overall, not on this receptor specifically: It was suggested by the authors that each seasonal influenza vaccination may recruit only a limited number of new T cells.

Per the germline V gene (reference sequence), DFQATT is the CDR1 and SNEGSKA is the CDR2. For this chain, trimming is 3 bases at the V end and 4 bases at the J end, and the number of junction bases without a gene match is 10. The CDR3 runs 16 residues from the cysteine to the phenylalanine. Only the CDR3 portion is preserved as DNA: 48 bases, with reading frame beginning at the first base. To prepare the library, RT-PCR was applied. Sequencing used an Illumina HiSeq 2500. The public reads were reprocessed in TCRdb via fastp at Q25 and MiXCR, keeping in-frame beta chains. Rows with a matching CDR3 protein are joined into one entry that keeps the most common DNA and genes. The sample table shows hundreds of thousands of distinct CDR3 sequences, and roughly 10% are seen once. The ten largest clonotypes hold about 10% of the sample.

This sequence was found in a man aged 50-60 years who received an inactivated influenza vaccine. Donor details come from another sample of the same person, matched by shared clones. The starting material was PBMCs from blood, obtained on the day of vaccination. Recombination connected TRBV20-1 to TRBJ2-1; TRBD2 aligns with 9 central bases. The CDR3 protein is CSARSFSAGGYNEQFF. The DNA reads TGCAGTGCTAGGTCTTTCTCAGCGGGGGGTTACAATGAGCAGTTCTTC.